The present T cell receptor (beta chain) was sequenced within a study of T cell responses to AZD1222 COVID-19 vaccine. At the level of the study: Whether given at about 4 or about 12 weeks, second doses were pooled.

CDR3 length equals 13 residues. The germline V gene has CDR1 MNHNY and CDR2 SVGAGI (reference sequence). Deletions cut 7 bases from V and 5 bases from J, with 13 bases between. Comments on this clone: The antigen remains unidentified.

Study-level points and caveats: Nearly half of spike-specific TCRs reportedly go after variant regions that carry no mutations. Vaccine-related CD4 TCRs covered spike, predominating at 160-218 and 743-854. Repertoires were sampled only after the peak T cell response.

Profiled with immunoSEQ multiplex PCR; TCRdb holds only in-frame clones, not every one. The data show 130,000 to 150,000 clones, roughly 92% seen once. The rearrangement uses TRBV6-6 and TRBJ2-3; the D is unclear. The specimen comprised peripheral blood, sampled on day 0 of AZD1222 vaccination. The sequence was collected from an adult in good health. The DNA of the CDR3 is TGTGCCAGCACACCAACTGCGCAAGATACGCAGTATTTT. The encoded protein is CASTPTAQDTQYF.